The table lists the clone carrying this T cell receptor beta chain with many counts. Measured with immunoSEQ multiplex PCR; TCRdb has only the in-frame clones, and not every one. This repertoire holds under 45,000 clones, and none appear only once. The data are from a study of T cell clonality in common variable immunodeficiency. Sequenced material: peripheral blood mononuclear cells. This TCR derives from a person aged 18 to 70 in good health.

CDR3 DNA, as far as it was read: TGTGCCAGCTCACCGCAGGGACAGGAAAATCAGCCC. Translation gives CASSPQGQENQP. The full CDR3 is CASSPQGQENQPQHF. The J gene is TRBJ1-5, the V gene TRBV18, with 8 bases fitting TRBD1. The read ends 3 residues early relative to the CDR3; the germline J gene fills the gap. This CDR3 is built from 15 residues. CDR1 and CDR2 from the germline V gene are KGHSH and LQKENI. V lost 3 bases and J lost 4; bases outside the gene matches: 5. Combining the CDR3 with reference TRBV18 and TRBJ1-5 gives the whole variable domain NAGVMQNPRHLVRRRGQEARLRCSPMKGHSHVYWYRQLPEEGLKFMVYLQKENIIDESGMPKERFSAEFPKEGPSILRIQQVVRGDSAAYFCASSPQGQENQPQHFGDGTRLSIL.